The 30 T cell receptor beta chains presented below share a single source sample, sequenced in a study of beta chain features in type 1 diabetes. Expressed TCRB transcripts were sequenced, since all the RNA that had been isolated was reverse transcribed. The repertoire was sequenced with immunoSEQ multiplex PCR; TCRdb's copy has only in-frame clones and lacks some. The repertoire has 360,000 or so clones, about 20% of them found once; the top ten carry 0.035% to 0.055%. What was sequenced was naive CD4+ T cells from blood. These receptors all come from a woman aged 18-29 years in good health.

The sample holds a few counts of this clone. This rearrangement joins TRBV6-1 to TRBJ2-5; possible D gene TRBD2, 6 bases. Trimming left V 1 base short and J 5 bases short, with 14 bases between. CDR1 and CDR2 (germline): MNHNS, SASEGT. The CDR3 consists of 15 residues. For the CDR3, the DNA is TGTGCCAGCAGTGAAGTGGCTGGGGCGGGGGAGACCCAGTACTTC. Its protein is CASSEVAGAGETQYF.

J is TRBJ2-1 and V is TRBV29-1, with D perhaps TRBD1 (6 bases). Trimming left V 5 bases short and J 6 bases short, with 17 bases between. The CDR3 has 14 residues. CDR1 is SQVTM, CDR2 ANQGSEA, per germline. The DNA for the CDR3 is TGCAGCGTTCCCACTAGGGGGAGAGGCAATGAGCAGTTCTTC. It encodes CSVPTRGRGNEQFF.

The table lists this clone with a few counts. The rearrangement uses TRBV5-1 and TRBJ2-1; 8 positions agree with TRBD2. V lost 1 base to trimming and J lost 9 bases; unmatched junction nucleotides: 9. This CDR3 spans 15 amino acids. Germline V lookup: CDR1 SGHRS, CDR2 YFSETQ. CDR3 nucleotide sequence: TGCGCCAGCAGCTTGAGGCGGGAGGCCCAGGGTGAGCAGTTCTTC. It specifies CASSLRREAQGEQFF.

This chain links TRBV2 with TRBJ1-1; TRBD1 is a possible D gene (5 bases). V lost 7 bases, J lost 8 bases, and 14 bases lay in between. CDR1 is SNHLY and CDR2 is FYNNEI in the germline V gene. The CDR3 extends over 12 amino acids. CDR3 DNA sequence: TGTGCCAGCACCCTGGGGGGGAACGAAGCTTTCTTT. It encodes CASTLGGNEAFF.

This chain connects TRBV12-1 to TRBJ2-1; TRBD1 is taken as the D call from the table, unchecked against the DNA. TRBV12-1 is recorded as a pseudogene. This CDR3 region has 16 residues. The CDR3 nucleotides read TGTGCCAGCACCCACTCGCCGGGACAGGGGTACAATGAGCAGTTCTTC. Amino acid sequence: CASTHSPGQGYNEQFF.

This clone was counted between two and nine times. As DNA, the CDR3 is TGTGCCAGCAGTTACTCGAACAGCGGGAGACCCGGGGAGCTGTTTTTT. Translation: CASSYSNSGRPGELFF. The V call is TRBV6-5, the J call TRBJ2-2; 8 bases fit TRBD2. This CDR3 spans 16 amino acids. J gave up 6 bases and V 0 bases, and 6 bases lay outside the gene matches. Germline V lookup: CDR1 MNHEY, CDR2 SVGAGI.

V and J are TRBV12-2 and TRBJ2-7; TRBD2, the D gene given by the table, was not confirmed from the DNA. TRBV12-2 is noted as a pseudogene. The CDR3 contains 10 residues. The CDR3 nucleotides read TGTGCAACGGGTTCGAACGAGCAGTACTTC. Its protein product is CATGSNEQYF.

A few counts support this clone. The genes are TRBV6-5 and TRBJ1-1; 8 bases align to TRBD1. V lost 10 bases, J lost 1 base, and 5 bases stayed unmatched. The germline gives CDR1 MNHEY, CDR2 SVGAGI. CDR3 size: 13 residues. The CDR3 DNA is TGTGCCACCCCCGGGACAGGGAACACTGAAGCTTTCTTT. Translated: CATPGTGNTEAFF.

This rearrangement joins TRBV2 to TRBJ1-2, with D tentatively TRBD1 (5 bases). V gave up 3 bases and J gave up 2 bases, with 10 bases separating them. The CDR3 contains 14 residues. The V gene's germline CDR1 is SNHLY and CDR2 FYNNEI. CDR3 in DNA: TGTGCCAGCAGTGAGAGACAGAAGAACTATGGCTACACCTTC. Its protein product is CASSERQKNYGYTF.

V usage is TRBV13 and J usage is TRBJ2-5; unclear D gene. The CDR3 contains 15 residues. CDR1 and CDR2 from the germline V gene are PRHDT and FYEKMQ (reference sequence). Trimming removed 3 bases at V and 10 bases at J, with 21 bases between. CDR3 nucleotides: TGTGCCAGCAGCTTGTTAGATTCTTCGGGTAAAGTCCAGTACTTC. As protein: CASSLLDSSGKVQYF.

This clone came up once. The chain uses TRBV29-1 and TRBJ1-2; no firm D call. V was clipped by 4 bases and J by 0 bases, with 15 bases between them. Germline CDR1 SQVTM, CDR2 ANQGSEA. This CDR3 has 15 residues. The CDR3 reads CSVAEPSPANYGYTF. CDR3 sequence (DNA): TGCAGCGTTGCCGAACCCAGTCCCGCTAACTATGGCTACACCTTC.

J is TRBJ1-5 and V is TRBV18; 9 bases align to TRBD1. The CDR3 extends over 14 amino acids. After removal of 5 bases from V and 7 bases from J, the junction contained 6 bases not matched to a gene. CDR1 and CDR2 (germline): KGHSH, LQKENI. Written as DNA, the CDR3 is TGTGCCAGCTCAGGGACAGGGAAAGAGCAGCCCCAGCATTTT. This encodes CASSGTGKEQPQHF. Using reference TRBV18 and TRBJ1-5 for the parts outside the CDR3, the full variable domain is NAGVMQNPRHLVRRRGQEARLRCSPMKGHSHVYWYRQLPEEGLKFMVYLQKENIIDESGMPKERFSAEFPKEGPSILRIQQVVRGDSAAYFCASSGTGKEQPQHFGDGTRLSIL.

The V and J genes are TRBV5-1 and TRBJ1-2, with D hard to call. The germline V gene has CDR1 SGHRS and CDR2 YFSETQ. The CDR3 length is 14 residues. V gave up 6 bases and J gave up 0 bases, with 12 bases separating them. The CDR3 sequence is CASTLSTANYGYTF. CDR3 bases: TGCGCCAGCACCTTATCCACGGCTAACTATGGCTACACCTTC.

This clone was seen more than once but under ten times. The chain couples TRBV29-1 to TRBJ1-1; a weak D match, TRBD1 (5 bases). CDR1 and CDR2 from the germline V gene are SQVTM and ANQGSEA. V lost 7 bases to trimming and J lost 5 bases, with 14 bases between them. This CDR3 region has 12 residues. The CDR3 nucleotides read TGCAGCGGCCGATCATCAGGGACTGAAGCTTTCTTT. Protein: CSGRSSGTEAFF.

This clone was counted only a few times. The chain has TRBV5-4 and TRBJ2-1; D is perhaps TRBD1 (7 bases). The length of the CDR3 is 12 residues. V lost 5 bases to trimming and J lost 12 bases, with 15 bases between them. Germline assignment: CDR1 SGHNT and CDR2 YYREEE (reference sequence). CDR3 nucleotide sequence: TGTGCCAGCAGGTCATCAGGGGGGCTGCAGTTCTTC. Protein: CASRSSGGLQFF.

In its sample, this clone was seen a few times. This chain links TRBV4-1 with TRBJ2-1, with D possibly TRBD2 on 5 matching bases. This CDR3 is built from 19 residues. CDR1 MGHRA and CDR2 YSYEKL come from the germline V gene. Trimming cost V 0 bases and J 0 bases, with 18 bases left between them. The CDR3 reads CASSQDRLPVRSSYNEQFF. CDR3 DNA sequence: TGCGCCAGCAGCCAAGATCGACTACCGGTCCGTAGCTCCTACAATGAGCAGTTCTTC.

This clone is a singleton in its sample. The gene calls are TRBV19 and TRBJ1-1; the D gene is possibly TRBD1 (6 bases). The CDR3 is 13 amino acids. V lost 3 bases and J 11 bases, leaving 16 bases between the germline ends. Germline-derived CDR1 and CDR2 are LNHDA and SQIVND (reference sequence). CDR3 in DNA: TGTGCCAGTAGTATGGCCCAGGGGAAGGGGGCTTTCTTT. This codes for CASSMAQGKGAFF.

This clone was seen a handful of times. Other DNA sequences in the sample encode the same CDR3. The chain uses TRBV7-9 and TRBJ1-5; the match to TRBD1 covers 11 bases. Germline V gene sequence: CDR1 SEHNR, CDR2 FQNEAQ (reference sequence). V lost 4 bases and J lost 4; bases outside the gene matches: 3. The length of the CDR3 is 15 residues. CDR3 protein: CASSSGTGGNQPQHF. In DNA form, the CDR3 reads TGTGCCAGCAGCTCCGGGACAGGGGGTAATCAGCCCCAGCATTTT.

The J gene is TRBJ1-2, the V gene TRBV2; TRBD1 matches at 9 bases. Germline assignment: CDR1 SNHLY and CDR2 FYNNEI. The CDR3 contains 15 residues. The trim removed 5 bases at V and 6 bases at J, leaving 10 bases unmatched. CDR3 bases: TGTGCCAGCAGTCCCCGACAGGGGGGGATGAATGGCTACACCTTC. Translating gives CASSPRQGGMNGYTF.

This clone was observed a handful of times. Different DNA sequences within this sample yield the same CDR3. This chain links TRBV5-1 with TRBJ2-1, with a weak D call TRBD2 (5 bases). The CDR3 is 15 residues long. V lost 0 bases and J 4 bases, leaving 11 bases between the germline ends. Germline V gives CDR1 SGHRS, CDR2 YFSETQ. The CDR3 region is CASSLGGLGYNEQFF. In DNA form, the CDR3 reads TGCGCCAGCAGCTTGGGAGGGCTCGGGTACAATGAGCAGTTCTTC.

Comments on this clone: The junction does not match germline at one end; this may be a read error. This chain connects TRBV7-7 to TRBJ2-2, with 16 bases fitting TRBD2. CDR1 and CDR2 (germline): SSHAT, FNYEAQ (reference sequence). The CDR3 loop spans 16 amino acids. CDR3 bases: TGTGCTAGCAGCCCGGGACTAGCGGGAGGGCCCGGGGAGCTGTTTTTT. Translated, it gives CASSPGLAGGPGELFF.

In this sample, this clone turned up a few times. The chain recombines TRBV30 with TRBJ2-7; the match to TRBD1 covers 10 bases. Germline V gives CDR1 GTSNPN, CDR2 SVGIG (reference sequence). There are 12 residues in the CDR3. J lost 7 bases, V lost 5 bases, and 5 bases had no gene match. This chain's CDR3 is CAWDRGLGEQYF. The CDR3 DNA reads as TGTGCCTGGGACAGGGGGCTGGGAGAGCAGTACTTC.

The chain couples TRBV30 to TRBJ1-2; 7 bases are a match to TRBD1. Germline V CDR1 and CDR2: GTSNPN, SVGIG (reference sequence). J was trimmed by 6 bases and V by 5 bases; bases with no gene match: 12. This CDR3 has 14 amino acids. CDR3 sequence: CAWLRAGGTHGYTF. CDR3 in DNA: TGTGCCTGGCTGAGGGCAGGGGGGACCCATGGCTACACCTTC.

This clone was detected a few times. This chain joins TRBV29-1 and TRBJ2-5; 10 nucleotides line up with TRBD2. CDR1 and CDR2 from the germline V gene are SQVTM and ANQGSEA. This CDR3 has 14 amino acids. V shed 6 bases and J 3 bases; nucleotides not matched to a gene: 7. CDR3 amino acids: CSVIGGTSEETQYF. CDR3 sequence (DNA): TGCAGCGTGATAGGAGGGACTAGCGAAGAGACCCAGTACTTC. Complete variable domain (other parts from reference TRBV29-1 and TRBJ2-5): SAVISQKPSRDICQRGTSLTIQCQVDSQVTMMFWYRQQPGQSLTLIATANQGSEATYESGFVIDKFPISRPNLTFSTLTVSNMSPEDSSIYLCSVIGGTSEETQYFGPGTRLLVL.

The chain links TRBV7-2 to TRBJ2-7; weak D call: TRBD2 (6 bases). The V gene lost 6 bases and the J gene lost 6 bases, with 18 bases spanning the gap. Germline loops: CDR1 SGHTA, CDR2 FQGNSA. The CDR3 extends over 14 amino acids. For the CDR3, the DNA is TGTGCCAGCAGTTATAGGAGGGCTAGCACCGAGCAGTACTTC. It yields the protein CASSYRRASTEQYF.

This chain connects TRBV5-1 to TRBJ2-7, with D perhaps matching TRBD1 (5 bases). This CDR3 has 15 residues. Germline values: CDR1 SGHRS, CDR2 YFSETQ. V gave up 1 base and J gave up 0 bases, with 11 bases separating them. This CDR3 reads CASSLMQGSSYEQYF. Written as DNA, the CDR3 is TGCGCCAGCAGCTTGATGCAGGGAAGCTCCTACGAGCAGTACTTC.

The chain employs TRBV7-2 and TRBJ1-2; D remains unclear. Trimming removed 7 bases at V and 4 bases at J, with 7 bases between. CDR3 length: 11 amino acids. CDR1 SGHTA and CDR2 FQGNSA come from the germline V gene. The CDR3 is CASNSGYGYTF. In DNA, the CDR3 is TGTGCCAGCAATTCGGGCTATGGCTACACCTTC.

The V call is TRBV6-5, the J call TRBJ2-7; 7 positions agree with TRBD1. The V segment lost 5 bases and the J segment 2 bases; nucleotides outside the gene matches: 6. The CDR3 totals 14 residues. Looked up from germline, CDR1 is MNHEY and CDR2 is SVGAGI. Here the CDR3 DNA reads TGTGCCAGCAGTCCCAACAGGGGAACCTACGAGCAGTACTTC. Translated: CASSPNRGTYEQYF.

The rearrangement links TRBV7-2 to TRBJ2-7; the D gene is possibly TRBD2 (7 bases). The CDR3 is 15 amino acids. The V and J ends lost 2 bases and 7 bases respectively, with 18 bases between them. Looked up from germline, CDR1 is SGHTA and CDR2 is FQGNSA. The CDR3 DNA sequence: TGTGCCAGCAGCTTATCGTGGGGGGGCCTGCGGGAGCAGTACTTC. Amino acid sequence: CASSLSWGGLREQYF.

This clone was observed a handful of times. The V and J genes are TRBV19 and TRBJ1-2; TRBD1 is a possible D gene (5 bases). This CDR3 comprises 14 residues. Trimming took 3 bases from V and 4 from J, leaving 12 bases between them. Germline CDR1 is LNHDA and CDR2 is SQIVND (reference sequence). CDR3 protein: CASSISRDSYGYTF. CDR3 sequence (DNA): TGTGCCAGTAGTATTTCCCGGGACTCCTATGGCTACACCTTC.